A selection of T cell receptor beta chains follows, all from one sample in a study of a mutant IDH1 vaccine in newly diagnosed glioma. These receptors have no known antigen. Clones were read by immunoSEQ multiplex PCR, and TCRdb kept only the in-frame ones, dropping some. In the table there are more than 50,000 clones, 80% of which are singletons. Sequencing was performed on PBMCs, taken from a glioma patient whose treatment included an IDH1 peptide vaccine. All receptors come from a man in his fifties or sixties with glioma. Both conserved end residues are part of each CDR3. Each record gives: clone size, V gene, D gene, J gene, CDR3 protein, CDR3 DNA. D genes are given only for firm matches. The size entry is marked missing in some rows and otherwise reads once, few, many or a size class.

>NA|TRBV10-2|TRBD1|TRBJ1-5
CASGTGGQPQHF
TGCGCCAGCGGGACAGGGGGTCAGCCCCAGCATTTT
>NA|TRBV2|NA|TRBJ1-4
CASLGNGQQFF
TGTGCCAGTTTGGGGAATGGACAGCAGTTTTTT
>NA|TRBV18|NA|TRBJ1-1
CASSLANTEAFF
TGTGCCAGCTCATTAGCGAACACTGAAGCTTTCTTT
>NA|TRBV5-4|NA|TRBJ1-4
CASRAGANEKLFF
TGTGCCAGCAGAGCAGGGGCTAATGAAAAACTGTTTTTT
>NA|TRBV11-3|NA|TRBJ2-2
CASSFSGVTGELFF
TGTGCCAGCAGCTTCTCAGGAGTCACCGGGGAGCTGTTTTTT
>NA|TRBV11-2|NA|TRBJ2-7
CASSFVGSGLRQYF
TGTGCCAGCAGCTTCGTCGGGTCTGGCCTCAGGCAGTACTTC
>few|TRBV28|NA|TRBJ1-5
CASSGNQPQHF
TGTGCCAGCAGCGGGAATCAGCCCCAGCATTTT
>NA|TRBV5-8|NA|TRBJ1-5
CASSLHLRRNSNQPQHF
TGTGCCAGCAGCTTACATTTACGCAGGAATAGCAATCAGCCCCAGCATTTT
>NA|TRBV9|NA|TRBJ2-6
CASSVTSGANVLTF
TGTGCCAGCAGCGTGACCTCTGGGGCCAACGTCCTGACTTTC
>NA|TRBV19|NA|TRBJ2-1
CASSPSSSYNEQFF
TGTGCCAGTAGTCCCTCGAGCTCCTACAATGAGCAGTTCTTC
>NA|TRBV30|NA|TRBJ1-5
CAWGGEEAQPQHF
TGTGCCTGGGGGGGGGAAGAAGCCCAGCCCCAGCATTTT
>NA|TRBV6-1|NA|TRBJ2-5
CASSRTETQYF
TGTGCCAGCAGTAGGACAGAGACCCAGTACTTC
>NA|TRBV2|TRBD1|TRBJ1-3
CARDRDVSGNTIYF
TGTGCCAGAGACAGGGACGTCTCTGGAAACACCATATATTTT
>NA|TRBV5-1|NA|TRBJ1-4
CASSYGQGSTNEKLFF
TGCGCCAGCAGCTATGGGCAGGGATCAACTAATGAAAAACTGTTTTTT
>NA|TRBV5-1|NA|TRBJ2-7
CASTQDGSYEQYF
TGCGCCAGCACCCAGGACGGTTCCTACGAGCAGTACTTC
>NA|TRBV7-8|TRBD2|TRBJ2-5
CASSLGWTSGAQETQYF
TGTGCCAGCAGCTTAGGATGGACTAGCGGGGCGCAAGAGACCCAGTACTTC
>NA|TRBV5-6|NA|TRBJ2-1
CASSWDFNEQFF
TGTGCCAGCAGCTGGGACTTCAATGAGCAGTTCTTC
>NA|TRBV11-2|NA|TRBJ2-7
CASSSLTEQYF
TGTGCCAGCAGCAGCCTAACAGAGCAGTACTTC
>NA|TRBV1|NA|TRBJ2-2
CTSSQDGWGGELFF
TGCACCAGCAGCCAAGATGGGTGGGGCGGGGAGCTGTTTTTT
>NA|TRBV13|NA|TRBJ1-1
CASSLTPEAFF
TGTGCCAGCAGCTTAACCCCAGAAGCTTTCTTT
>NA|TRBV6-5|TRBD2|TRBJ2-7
CASSPGTSGYEQYF
TGTGCCAGCAGCCCCGGGACTAGCGGCTACGAGCAGTACTTC
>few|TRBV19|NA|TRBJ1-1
CASSPRGETEAFF
TGTGCCAGTAGCCCTAGGGGGGAGACTGAAGCTTTCTTT
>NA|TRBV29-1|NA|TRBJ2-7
CSVGTVIGEQYF
TGCAGCGTTGGGACAGTGATCGGCGAGCAGTACTTC
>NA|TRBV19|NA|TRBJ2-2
CASSHGTRGTGELFF
TGTGCCAGTAGCCACGGGACGCGGGGCACCGGGGAGCTGTTTTTT
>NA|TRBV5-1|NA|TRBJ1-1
CASTWALNTEAFF
TGCGCCAGCACTTGGGCCTTGAACACTGAAGCTTTCTTT
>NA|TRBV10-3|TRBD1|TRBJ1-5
CAISESDRAQPQHF
TGTGCCATCAGTGAGTCGGACAGGGCTCAGCCCCAGCATTTT
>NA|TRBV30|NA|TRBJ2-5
CAWNGGFLETQYF
TGTGCCTGGAATGGGGGTTTCTTAGAGACCCAGTACTTC
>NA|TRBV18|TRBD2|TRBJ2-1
CASVSGLAGVNNEQFF
TGTGCCAGCGTCTCAGGGCTTGCGGGGGTTAACAATGAGCAGTTCTTC
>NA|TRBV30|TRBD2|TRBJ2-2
CARRLAGTGELFF
TGTGCCCGCAGACTAGCGGGCACCGGGGAGCTGTTTTTT
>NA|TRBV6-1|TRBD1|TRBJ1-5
CASDRAGGVNQPQHF
TGTGCCAGCGATAGGGCAGGGGGCGTCAATCAGCCCCAGCATTTT
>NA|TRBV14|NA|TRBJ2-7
CASSQGTAGTIYEQYF
TGTGCCAGCAGCCAAGGTACGGCGGGCACAATCTACGAGCAGTACTTC
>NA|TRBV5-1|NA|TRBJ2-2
CASSLAAVAGELFF
TGCGCCAGCAGCTTGGCCGCGGTAGCCGGGGAGCTGTTTTTT
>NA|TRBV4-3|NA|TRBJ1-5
CASSQAHSNQPQHF
TGCGCCAGCAGCCAAGCACACAGCAATCAGCCCCAGCATTTT
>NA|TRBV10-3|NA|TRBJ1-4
CAIRGGTTTNEKLFF
TGTGCCATCAGGGGGGGAACAACAACTAATGAAAAACTGTTTTTT
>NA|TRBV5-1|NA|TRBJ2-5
CASRAAETQYF
TGCGCCAGCAGAGCCGCCGAGACCCAGTACTTC
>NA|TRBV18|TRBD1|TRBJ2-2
CASSPGTGFIGELFF
TGTGCCAGCTCACCGGGGACAGGGTTTATCGGGGAGCTGTTTTTT
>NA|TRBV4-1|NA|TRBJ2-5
CASSQVLGIETQYF
TGCGCCAGCAGCCAAGTTTTGGGAATAGAGACCCAGTACTTC
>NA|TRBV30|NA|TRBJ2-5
CACSLAGAEKTQYF
TGTGCCTGCAGCCTGGCGGGGGCTGAAAAGACCCAGTACTTC
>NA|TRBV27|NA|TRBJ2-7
CASSLSGPSSYEQYF
TGTGCCAGCAGTTTATCGGGACCTAGCTCCTACGAGCAGTACTTC
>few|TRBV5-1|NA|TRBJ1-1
CASSLDVHTEAFF
TGCGCCAGCAGCTTGGATGTGCACACTGAAGCTTTCTTT
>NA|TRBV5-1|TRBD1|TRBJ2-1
CASSPGQGDEQFF
TGCGCCAGCAGCCCGGGACAGGGAGATGAGCAGTTCTTC
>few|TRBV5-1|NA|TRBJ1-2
CASSFPGIGGYTF
TGCGCCAGCAGTTTTCCAGGGATTGGTGGCTACACCTTC
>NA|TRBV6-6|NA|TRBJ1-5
CASSPTHPAQPQHF
TGTGCCAGCAGCCCAACACATCCGGCTCAGCCCCAGCATTTT
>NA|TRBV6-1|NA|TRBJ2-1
CASSRGYNEQFF
TGTGCCAGCAGTCGGGGGTACAATGAGCAGTTCTTC
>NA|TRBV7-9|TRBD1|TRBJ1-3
CASSWTGSGNTIYF
TGTGCCAGCAGCTGGACAGGGTCGGGAAACACCATATATTTT
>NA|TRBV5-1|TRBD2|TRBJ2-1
CASSLFSSGINNEQFF
TGCGCCAGCAGCTTGTTTTCTAGCGGGATAAACAATGAGCAGTTCTTC
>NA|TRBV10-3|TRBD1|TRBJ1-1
CAISAGTGRTEAFF
TGTGCCATCAGCGCCGGGACAGGGAGGACTGAAGCTTTCTTT
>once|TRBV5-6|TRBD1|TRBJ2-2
CASSLPGTGITGELFF
TGTGCCAGCAGCTTACCCGGGACAGGGATAACCGGGGAGCTGTTTTTT
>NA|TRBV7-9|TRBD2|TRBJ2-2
CASRAAGGTGELFF
TGTGCCAGCAGGGCGGCGGGAGGCACCGGGGAGCTGTTTTTT
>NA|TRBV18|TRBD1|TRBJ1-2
CASSLPGTGLANYGYTF
TGTGCCAGCTCACTACCCGGGACAGGGCTAGCTAACTATGGCTACACCTTC
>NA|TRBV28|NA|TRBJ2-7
CASRRRSWGLYF
TGTGCCAGCAGAAGAAGGTCTTGGGGGTTATACTTC
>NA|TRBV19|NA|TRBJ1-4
CASSTHEGTNEKLFF
TGTGCCAGTAGTACCCACGAGGGAACTAATGAAAAACTGTTTTTT
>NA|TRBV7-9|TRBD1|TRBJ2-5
CASSLVGTGTETQYF
TGTGCCAGCAGCTTAGTCGGGACAGGGACGGAGACCCAGTACTTC